The 29 T cell receptor beta chains listed next were all sequenced from one sample in a study of shared clonotypes between healthy human individuals. The data were produced by immunoSEQ multiplex PCR, yet TCRdb's version contains in-frame clones alone and is incomplete. The profile covers 1.6 million or so clones, with about 98.5% appearing a single time and 0.36% taken by the ten largest. The sample consisted of naive CD4+ T cells sorted from blood. The subset here: CD45RA+ positively selected. These receptors were collected from a man in his thirties or forties in good health.

This clone was seen a single time. The chain uses TRBV7-2 and TRBJ2-7, with D perhaps matching TRBD2 (5 bases). This CDR3 region has 14 residues. V dropped 1 base and J dropped 0 bases, with 7 bases sitting between them. The germline CDR1 and CDR2 sequences are SGHTA and FQGNSA. The CDR3 nucleotides read TGTGCCAGCAGCTTAGAACGGGGCTCCTACGAGCAGTACTTC. Its protein is CASSLERGSYEQYF.

J is TRBJ1-2 and V is TRBV7-2; perhaps TRBD1 as D (6 bases). V shed 4 bases and J shed 7 bases, with 22 bases lying between them. The CDR3 is made up of 16 amino acids. Germline values: CDR1 SGHTA, CDR2 FQGNSA. The CDR3 sequence: CASSSLRQDPPGGYTF. The CDR3 DNA reads as TGTGCCAGCAGCTCTTTGAGACAGGACCCGCCTGGTGGCTACACCTTC.

The chain carries TRBV2 and TRBJ2-1, with 9 nucleotides matching TRBD1. Trimming cost V 6 bases and J 8 bases; bases outside gene matches: 8. Germline V lookup: CDR1 SNHLY, CDR2 FYNNEI. The CDR3 is 14 amino acids. The CDR3 sequence: CASSGINRGHEQFF. CDR3 sequence (DNA): TGTGCCAGCAGCGGAATAAACAGGGGGCATGAGCAGTTCTTC.

Here the CDR3 reads CASSQAQLGETTYEQYF. DNA for the CDR3: TGCGCCAGCAGCCAAGCCCAGTTGGGGGAAACCACCTACGAGCAGTACTTC. The chain uses TRBV4-1 and TRBJ2-7; the D gene could be TRBD1 or TRBD2 (5 bases each). This CDR3 comprises 17 residues. Germline V gene lookup returns CDR1 MGHRA and CDR2 YSYEKL. Between the trimmed V and J ends, which lost 1 base and 2 bases, there was a span of 18 bases.

The V call is TRBV4-3, the J call TRBJ1-2; TRBD1 is a possible D gene (5 bases). Trimming removed 0 bases at V and 5 bases at J, with 7 bases between. Looked up from germline, CDR1 is LGHNA and CDR2 is YSLEER. There are 13 residues in the CDR3. The CDR3 region has the DNA TGCGCCAGCAGCCAAGAATCAGGGTATGGCTACACCTTC. It is translated as CASSQESGYGYTF.

The J gene is TRBJ1-2, the V gene TRBV2; D is possibly TRBD1 (5 bases). Germline V CDR1 and CDR2: SNHLY, FYNNEI. Trimming took 3 bases from V and 4 from J, leaving 6 bases between them. The CDR3 runs to 12 residues. Here the CDR3 reads CASSDGAYGYTF. CDR3 DNA: TGTGCCAGCAGTGATGGGGCCTATGGCTACACCTTC.

The rearrangement uses TRBV29-1 and TRBJ2-5; TRBD2 matches 8 bases. The V gene's germline CDR1 is SQVTM and CDR2 ANQGSEA. This CDR3 is built from 14 residues. With V trimmed by 5 bases and J by 7 bases, 12 bases remained unmatched. Here the CDR3 DNA reads TGCAGCGTTCCCTTCAGCGGGAGATCAGGGACCCAGTACTTC. As protein: CSVPFSGRSGTQYF. Full variable domain (rest looked up from reference TRBV29-1 and TRBJ2-5): SAVISQKPSRDICQRGTSLTIQCQVDSQVTMMFWYRQQPGQSLTLIATANQGSEATYESGFVIDKFPISRPNLTFSTLTVSNMSPEDSSIYLCSVPFSGRSGTQYFGPGTRLLVL.

V and J are TRBV5-4 and TRBJ2-5, with D tentatively TRBD2 (5 bases). Between the trimmed V and J ends, which lost 4 bases and 1 base, there was a span of 14 bases. Germline assignment: CDR1 SGHNT and CDR2 YYREEE (reference sequence). This CDR3 has 15 amino acids. CDR3 nucleotides: TGTGCCAGCAGCATTACGAGCGGTATCCAAGAGACCCAGTACTTC. Its protein is CASSITSGIQETQYF.

The gene calls are TRBV18 and TRBJ2-7, with D maybe TRBD2 (6 bases). The CDR3 is 14 amino acids. V dropped 3 bases and J dropped 5 bases, with 14 bases sitting between them. Looked up from germline, CDR1 is KGHSH and CDR2 is LQKENI. The CDR3 nucleotides read TGTGCCAGCTCACCTATCGGGAGCTCGGACGAGCAGTACTTC. This codes for CASSPIGSSDEQYF.

The chain is built from TRBV10-3 and TRBJ2-3; perhaps TRBD1 as D (7 bases). The germline V gene encodes CDR1 ENHRY and CDR2 SYGVKD. The CDR3 runs to 14 residues. Trimming shortened V by 10 bases and J by 4 bases, and 18 bases separated the two germline ends. This CDR3 reads CATNRQGGADTQYF. CDR3 in DNA: TGTGCCACCAACCGACAGGGAGGAGCAGATACGCAGTATTTT.

This chain connects TRBV11-2 to TRBJ2-1, with D uncertain. Germline CDR1 reads SGHAT; CDR2 reads FQNNGV. Between the trimmed V and J ends, which lost 7 bases and 0 bases, there was a span of 16 bases. The CDR3 has 16 residues. CDR3 nucleotides: TGTGCCAGCACCCCCGGACGGTTCAGCTCCTACAATGAGCAGTTCTTC. It specifies CASTPGRFSSYNEQFF. Full variable domain (missing parts from reference TRBV11-2 and TRBJ2-1): EAGVAQSPRYKIIEKRQSVAFWCNPISGHATLYWYQQILGQGPKLLIQFQNNGVVDDSQLPKDRFSAERLKGVDSTLKIQPAKLEDSAVYLCASTPGRFSSYNEQFFGPGTRLTVL.

The genes are TRBV2 and TRBJ2-5, with TRBD2 matching over 12 bases. The V gene's germline CDR1 is SNHLY and CDR2 FYNNEI. The CDR3 is made up of 15 amino acids. V shed 5 bases, J shed 5 bases, and the junction held 6 bases outside the gene matches. The CDR3 protein is CASSPSGRAGETQYF. In DNA form, the CDR3 reads TGTGCCAGCAGTCCTAGCGGGAGGGCCGGGGAGACCCAGTACTTC.

This chain connects TRBV20-1 to TRBJ1-2; tentatively, D is TRBD1 (6 bases). CDR3 length: 11 residues. Trimming pared 3 bases from V and 6 bases from J, leaving 8 bases between. Germline V CDR1 and CDR2: DFQATT, SNEGSKA (reference sequence). Here the CDR3 DNA reads TGCAGTGCTAGCAGGGGTGATGGCTACACCTTC. Amino acid sequence: CSASRGDGYTF.

The chain links TRBV15 to TRBJ2-7; D tentatively fits TRBD1 or TRBD2 (5 bases each). The germline V and J ends were trimmed by 3 bases and 1 base, with 16 bases remaining between them. Per germline, CDR1 LNHNV and CDR2 YYDKDF (reference sequence). This CDR3 is built from 16 residues. CDR3 sequence: CATSSRWGKSSYEQYF. CDR3 DNA: TGTGCCACCAGCAGCCGATGGGGGAAATCTTCCTACGAGCAGTACTTC.

The sample holds one count of this clone. The sample holds other DNA sequences that translate to the same CDR3. The gene calls are TRBV7-2 and TRBJ2-1; D ambiguous. V shed 2 bases and J shed 4 bases, with 6 bases lying between them. Germline V gene sequence: CDR1 SGHTA, CDR2 FQGNSA. The CDR3 has 13 amino acids. This CDR3 is CASSLRPYNEQFF. Here the CDR3 DNA reads TGTGCCAGCAGCTTAAGGCCTTACAATGAGCAGTTCTTC. The full variable domain, in which reference TRBV7-2 and TRBJ2-1 provide the parts outside the CDR3, is GAGVSQSPSNKVTEKGKDVELRCDPISGHTALYWYRQSLGQGLEFLIYFQGNSAPDKSGLPSDRFSAERTGGSVSTLTIQRTQQEDSAVYLCASSLRPYNEQFFGPGTRLTVL.

This chain joins TRBV5-1 and TRBJ2-1, with a possible D match to TRBD2 (5 bases). This CDR3 contains 13 residues. Between the trimmed V and J ends, which lost 7 bases and 10 bases, there was a span of 18 bases. Germline V gene lookup returns CDR1 SGHRS and CDR2 YFSETQ. For the CDR3, the DNA is TGCGCCAGCGGATCGTCGATAAGCGGAGAGCAGTTCTTC. As protein: CASGSSISGEQFF.

The J gene is TRBJ1-3, the V gene TRBV5-1; TRBD1 matches at 8 bases. Germline V gene data show CDR1 as SGHRS and CDR2 as YFSETQ. The CDR3 runs 21 residues. Trimming took 0 bases from V and 3 from J; bases not matched to a gene: 20. CDR3 in DNA: TGCGCCAGCAGCTTGGGCGCGACCAGGGGGCGGGAGGCGCTAAGTGGAAACACCATATATTTT. It encodes CASSLGATRGREALSGNTIYF.

V gene TRBV7-2 combines with J gene TRBJ2-2; D is possibly TRBD2 (6 bases). Trimming removed 5 bases at V and 2 bases at J, with 21 bases between. Germline V gene lookup returns CDR1 SGHTA and CDR2 FQGNSA. The CDR3 totals 18 residues. CDR3 sequence: CASSPNPPTSSNTGELFF. The CDR3, as DNA: TGTGCCAGCAGCCCAAATCCTCCGACTAGTTCTAACACCGGGGAGCTGTTTTTT.

The chain uses TRBV18 and TRBJ2-3, with unresolved D. From germline, CDR1 is KGHSH and CDR2 LQKENI. The CDR3 loop spans 16 amino acids. With 2 bases removed from V and 1 base from J, the gap between germline ends came to 13 bases. CDR3 sequence: CASSPGQGLGTDTQYF. In DNA, the CDR3 is TGTGCCAGCTCACCAGGGCAAGGCCTTGGCACAGATACGCAGTATTTT.

J is TRBJ2-7 and V is TRBV9, with D perhaps being TRBD1 or TRBD2 (5 bases each). CDR1 and CDR2 (germline): SGDLS, YYNGEE. V was shortened by 3 bases and J by 7 bases, with 20 bases between the two germline ends. CDR3 length: 15 residues. The CDR3 nucleotides read TGTGCCAGCAGCGCCGGCAGGGCCTCTTCGGGGGAGCAGTACTTC. It translates to CASSAGRASSGEQYF.

The chain joins TRBV7-2 to TRBJ2-1; a weak D match, TRBD1 (6 bases). The germline V gene encodes CDR1 SGHTA and CDR2 FQGNSA. With 1 base removed from V and 4 bases from J, the gap between germline ends came to 11 bases. This CDR3 region has 15 residues. The CDR3 DNA follows: TGTGCCAGCAGCTTAGTAGGACAGTTATACAATGAGCAGTTCTTC. This sequence encodes CASSLVGQLYNEQFF.

V and J are TRBV5-4 and TRBJ2-3; 9 bases fit TRBD1. With 1 base clipped from V and 2 bases from J, the junction kept 5 bases outside the gene matches. The CDR3 is made up of 16 amino acids. Looked up from germline, CDR1 is SGHNT and CDR2 is YYREEE (reference sequence). The CDR3 loop is CASSLTGQGYTDTQYF. The DNA for the CDR3 is TGTGCCAGCAGCTTGACCGGACAGGGGTACACAGATACGCAGTATTTT. Full variable domain (remainder filled in from reference TRBV5-4 and TRBJ2-3): ETGVTQSPTHLIKTRGQQVTLRCSSQSGHNTVSWYQQALGQGPQFIFQYYREEENGRGNFPPRFSGLQFPNYSSELNVNALELDDSALYLCASSLTGQGYTDTQYFGPGTRLTVL.

The J gene is TRBJ2-3, the V gene TRBV5-1; 15 bases are a match to TRBD2. The J segment lost 0 bases and the V segment lost 4 bases, leaving 9 bases of the junction unmatched. CDR1 SGHRS and CDR2 YFSETQ come from the germline V gene. The CDR3 runs 19 residues. The CDR3 spells CASSPGLAGGGTSTDTQYF. The DNA of the CDR3 is TGCGCCAGCAGCCCAGGACTAGCGGGAGGGGGCACTAGCACAGATACGCAGTATTTT.

V is TRBV5-4 and J is TRBJ1-4, with 7 bases aligning to TRBD1. Germline CDR1 SGHNT, CDR2 YYREEE (reference sequence). The J segment lost 3 bases and the V segment lost 4 bases, leaving 6 bases of the junction unmatched. This CDR3 contains 15 residues. Written as DNA, the CDR3 is TGTGCCAGCAGCGTCCGGGACAGCCCTAATGAAAAACTGTTTTTT. Encoded protein: CASSVRDSPNEKLFF.

This clone was counted once. The chain couples TRBV10-3 to TRBJ1-2, with TRBD1 matching 9 bases. Germline CDR1 is ENHRY and CDR2 is SYGVKD. The CDR3 has 16 residues. Germline trimming cut 3 bases from V and 7 bases from J; bases unmatched to any gene: 12. CDR3 sequence reads: CAISDPGTGNFAGYTF. CDR3 nucleotide sequence: TGTGCCATCAGTGACCCCGGGACAGGGAATTTTGCTGGCTACACCTTC.

The V gene is TRBV16, the J gene TRBJ1-2; 8 bases fit TRBD1. The CDR3 is made up of 14 amino acids. In germline, CDR1 is KGHSY, CDR2 FQNENV. With 5 bases clipped from V and 3 bases from J, the junction kept 5 bases outside the gene matches. In nucleotides, the CDR3 is TGTGCCAGCAGCTCCGGGACAGGATACTATGGCTACACCTTC. Translating gives CASSSGTGYYGYTF.

The chain combines TRBV4-3 with TRBJ2-7; D is possibly TRBD1 or TRBD2 (6 bases each). The germline V gene has CDR1 LGHNA and CDR2 YSLEER. CDR3 length: 18 amino acids. V was trimmed by 4 bases and J by 0 bases, leaving 22 bases between them. CDR3 bases: TGCGCCAGCAGCCGCACCCTGGGGGGCTCCCGGATCTCCTACGAGCAGTACTTC. Its translation is CASSRTLGGSRISYEQYF.

The chain couples TRBV5-1 to TRBJ1-1; a possible D gene is TRBD1 (5 bases). The germline V and J ends were trimmed by 3 bases and 11 bases, with 20 bases remaining between them. This CDR3 comprises 14 residues. Germline CDR1 reads SGHRS; CDR2 reads YFSETQ. The CDR3 DNA reads TGCGCCAGCAGCTCTCTCCGAGACCTCCGGGGGGCTTTCTTT. Protein sequence: CASSSLRDLRGAFF.

The V and J genes are TRBV5-1 and TRBJ2-2, with TRBD2 as a possible D gene (6 bases). Germline assignment: CDR1 SGHRS and CDR2 YFSETQ. The V and J ends lost 2 bases and 0 bases respectively, with 11 bases between them. CDR3 size: 16 residues. The CDR3 spells CASSFDGSSNTGELFF. Written as DNA, the CDR3 is TGCGCCAGCAGCTTCGACGGGAGCTCGAACACCGGGGAGCTGTTTTTT.